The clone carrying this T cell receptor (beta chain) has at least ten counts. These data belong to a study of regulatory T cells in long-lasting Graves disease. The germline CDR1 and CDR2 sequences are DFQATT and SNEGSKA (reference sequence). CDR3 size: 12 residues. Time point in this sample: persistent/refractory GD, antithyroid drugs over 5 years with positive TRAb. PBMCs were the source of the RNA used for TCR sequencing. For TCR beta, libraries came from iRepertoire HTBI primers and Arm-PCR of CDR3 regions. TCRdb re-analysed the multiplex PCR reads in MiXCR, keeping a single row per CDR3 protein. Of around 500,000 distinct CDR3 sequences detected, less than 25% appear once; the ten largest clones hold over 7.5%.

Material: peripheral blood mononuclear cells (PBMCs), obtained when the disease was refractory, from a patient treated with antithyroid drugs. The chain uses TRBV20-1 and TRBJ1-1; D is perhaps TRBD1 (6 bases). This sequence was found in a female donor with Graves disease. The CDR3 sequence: CSPKAGATEAFF. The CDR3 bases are TGCAGCCCTAAGGCAGGGGCGACTGAAGCTTTCTTT.